Listed here are 2 T cell receptor beta chains from one sample, sequenced in a study of control samples from healthy donors and cancer patients. The method was immunoSEQ multiplex PCR; TCRdb's version includes in-frame clones alone and lacks a portion of them. The sample records approximately 69,000 clones, around nine tenths being singletons. The material sequenced was PBMCs. All receptors come from a man aged 60 to 69 with colorectal cancer.

The chain combines TRBV3-1 (or the pseudogene TRBV3-2) with TRBJ1-1; TRBD1 matches at 8 bases. The CDR3 consists of 15 residues. J lost 1 base, V lost 4 bases, and 5 bases had no gene match. Germline CDR1 reads LGHDT; CDR2 reads YNNKEL (reference sequence). For the CDR3, the DNA is TGTGCCAGCAGCCTCCCCGGGACAGGGAACACTGAAGCTTTCTTT. Protein: CASSLPGTGNTEAFF.

The chain employs TRBV9 and TRBJ2-7; 8 bases map to TRBD2. There are 17 residues in the CDR3. CDR1 is SGDLS and CDR2 is YYNGEE in the germline V gene. V lost 6 bases and J lost 6; bases outside the gene matches: 20. This CDR3 is CASTNPGGEDSQCEQYF. The CDR3 coding sequence is TGTGCCAGCACCAACCCGGGGGGGGAAGACTCCCAATGCGAGCAGTACTTC. The full variable domain, its missing parts supplied by reference TRBV9 and TRBJ2-7, is DSGVTQTPKHLITATGQRVTLRCSPRSGDLSVYWYQQSLDQGLQFLIQYYNGEERAKGNILERFSAQQFPDLHSELNLSSLELGDSALYFCASTNPGGEDSQCEQYFGPGTRLTVT.